Shown below are 2 T cell receptor beta chains from a single sample sequenced in a study of cytomegalovirus exposure and HLA in healthy donors. It was with 60 Vbeta and 13 Jbeta primers that the PCR ran. Profiled with immunoSEQ multiplex PCR; TCRdb holds only in-frame clones, not every one. The sample lists over 100,000 clones, roughly two thirds occurring once. The material sequenced was PBMCs. The receptors derive from a middle-aged man in good health and CMV-seronegative.

CDR3 in DNA: TGCGCCAGCAGCCAAGGGGACAGGGGTTTCGGAAACACCATATATTTT. Encoded protein: CASSQGDRGFGNTIYF. The chain is built from TRBV4-1 and TRBJ1-3; 10 nucleotides align to TRBD1. The length of the CDR3 is 16 residues. Germline V gives CDR1 MGHRA, CDR2 YSYEKL. Trimming cost V 1 base and J 4 bases; bases outside gene matches: 4.

The V gene is TRBV10-1, the J gene TRBJ2-5; 8 bases are shared with TRBD1. V gave up 7 bases and J gave up 4 bases; unmatched junction bases: 8. CDR1 is WNHNN, CDR2 SYGVQD, per germline (reference sequence). The CDR3 spans 14 residues. Here the CDR3 DNA reads TGCGCCAGCAAAGTAGCCAGGGGGCCAGAGACCCAGTACTTC. It translates to CASKVARGPETQYF.